Below, 7 T cell receptor beta chains from the same sample are listed, as sequenced in a study of blood T cell repertoires in COVID-19. Generated by immunoSEQ multiplex PCR, the TCRdb table keeps only in-frame clones and is missing some. Of roughly 40,000 clones listed, 65% to 85% are singletons. The sequenced sample was peripheral blood. The receptors here all came from an elderly man with active or convalescent COVID-19.

The V and J genes are TRBV30 and TRBJ2-2, with D perhaps TRBD2 (6 bases). The CDR3 covers 15 residues. The germline V gene has CDR1 GTSNPN and CDR2 SVGIG (reference sequence). Between the trimmed V and J ends, which lost 2 bases and 1 base, there was a span of 11 bases. This chain's CDR3 is CAWSRNGGNTGELFF. The CDR3 DNA reads as TGTGCCTGGAGTCGAAACGGGGGGAACACCGGGGAGCTGTTTTTT.

This rearrangement joins TRBV7-9 to TRBJ2-7; 7 bases match TRBD2. V lost 0 bases, J lost 3 bases, and 5 bases stayed unmatched. The germline V gene has CDR1 SEHNR and CDR2 FQNEAQ (reference sequence). The CDR3 has 15 residues. The CDR3 region is CASSLAPAGNYEQYF. The CDR3 DNA reads as TGTGCCAGCAGCTTAGCGCCAGCGGGGAACTACGAGCAGTACTTC.

CDR3 in amino acids: CASSYSGARADTQYF. CDR3 DNA: TGTGCCAGCAGTTACTCAGGGGCCAGGGCAGATACGCAGTATTTT. This chain uses TRBV6-6 with TRBJ2-3; the D gene is possibly TRBD1 (5 bases). Germline-derived CDR1 and CDR2 are MNHNY and SVGAGI (reference sequence). This CDR3 spans 15 amino acids. V dropped 0 bases and J dropped 4 bases, with 11 bases sitting between them.

This sequence joins TRBV7-9 and TRBJ2-3; 7 bases align to TRBD2. The junction had 0 bases not matched to a gene; V was cut back by 2 bases and J by 1 base. The CDR3 extends over 14 amino acids. Germline loops: CDR1 SEHNR, CDR2 FQNEAQ (reference sequence). CDR3 region: CASSLTSGTDTQYF. CDR3 nucleotide sequence: TGTGCCAGCAGCTTAACTAGCGGCACAGATACGCAGTATTTT.

This chain links TRBV19 with TRBJ2-5; D gene unclear. Deletions cut 0 bases from V and 5 bases from J, with 7 bases between. Germline assignment: CDR1 LNHDA and CDR2 SQIVND (reference sequence). The CDR3 extends over 13 amino acids. The CDR3 DNA is TGTGCCAGTAGTATAGAAGTGGGCGAGACCCAGTACTTC. It encodes CASSIEVGETQYF.

The CDR3 coding sequence is TGTGCCACCAGTGACTCCGGTCAGCCCCAGCATTTT. Translated: CATSDSGQPQHF. The chain links TRBV24-1 to TRBJ1-5; unclear D gene. The CDR3 has 12 residues. Trimming pared 4 bases from V and 6 bases from J, leaving 6 bases between. Germline CDR1 is KGHDR and CDR2 is SFDVKD.

The J gene is TRBJ1-2, the V gene TRBV11-2; tentative D call: TRBD1 (5 bases). Per germline, CDR1 SGHAT and CDR2 FQNNGV. The CDR3 is 17 residues long. V was pared by 4 bases and J by 1 base, with 19 bases between. The CDR3, as DNA: TGTGCCAGCAGCTCCCCGACCGGACATACTAATAACTATGGCTACACCTTC. Residues: CASSSPTGHTNNYGYTF.